This T cell receptor beta chain originates from a study of cytomegalovirus exposure and HLA in healthy donors. Study-level results: A link between a missense DCLRE1C variant and TCR beta V- and J-gene trimming emerged from a later analysis. Whilst most TCR sequences proved rare, a subset of public TCRs occurred across many donors. In a later analysis, an Asian-associated ancestry cluster reportedly showed fewer N-insertions than the roughly 690-donor mean. It has been reported that TCR beta sequences accurately predicted the HLA-A and HLA-B alleles of most subjects.

The PCR had 60 Vbeta and 13 Jbeta primers. Produced via immunoSEQ multiplex PCR; TCRdb's table is partial and in-frame only. The table has 100,000 to 150,000 clones, around 80% seen once; the top ten hold approximately 13%. The CDR3 is 14 amino acids. Germline V lookup: CDR1 SGHAT, CDR2 FQNNGV. V lost 5 bases and J lost 6; bases outside the gene matches: 2. As for this clone: What it binds is unknown. Additional DNA sequences in this sample encode the identical CDR3.

Input material: PBMCs. The sequence derives from a woman between 55 and 75 years old in good health and CMV-seropositive. This chain joins TRBV11-2 and TRBJ1-6; TRBD1 agrees at 9 bases. The CDR3 sequence is CASSPGQGNSPLHF. For the CDR3, the DNA is TGTGCCAGCAGCCCGGGACAGGGTAATTCACCCCTCCACTTT.